This T cell receptor beta chain was profiled in a study of blood T cell repertoires in COVID-19. Turning to the study itself: COVID-19 samples from acute and convalescent phases originated in the United States, Italy and Spain. T cells, B-cell-depleted T cells, or PBMCs provided the cDNA or gDNA that served as material.

The method was immunoSEQ multiplex PCR; TCRdb's version includes in-frame clones alone and lacks a portion of them. The sample shows fewer than 400,000 clones, roughly 90% of them seen only once. This CDR3 is built from 15 residues. Germline V gives CDR1 LGHDT, CDR2 YNNKEL (reference sequence). V lost 4 bases, J lost 5 bases, and 17 bases lay in between. V and J are TRBV3-1 (or the pseudogene TRBV3-2) and TRBJ1-1, with D perhaps matching TRBD1 (5 bases). This TCR was recovered from a woman aged 30 to 39 who had recovered from COVID-19. The source material was PBMCs or T cells enriched from blood (not recorded which). CDR3 in DNA: TGTGCCAGCAGCCTGGGGGGGGGACCGCAGACTGAAGCTTTCTTT. This encodes CASSLGGGPQTEAFF.